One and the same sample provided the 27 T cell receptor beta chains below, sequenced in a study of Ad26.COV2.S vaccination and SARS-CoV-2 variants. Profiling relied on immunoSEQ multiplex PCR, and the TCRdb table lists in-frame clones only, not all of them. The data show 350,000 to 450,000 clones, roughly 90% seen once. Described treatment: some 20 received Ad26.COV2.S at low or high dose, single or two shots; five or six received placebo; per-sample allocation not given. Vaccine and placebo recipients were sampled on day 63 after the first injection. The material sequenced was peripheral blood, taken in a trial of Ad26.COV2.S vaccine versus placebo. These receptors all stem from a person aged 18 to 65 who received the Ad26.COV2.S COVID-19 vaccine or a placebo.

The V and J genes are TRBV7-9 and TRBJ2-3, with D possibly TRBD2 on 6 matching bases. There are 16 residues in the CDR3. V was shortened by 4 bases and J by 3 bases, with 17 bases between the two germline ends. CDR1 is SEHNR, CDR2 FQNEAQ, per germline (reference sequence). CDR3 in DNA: TGTGCCAGCAGCTCCCCGGGGGACCAAGGGACAGATACGCAGTATTTT. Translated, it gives CASSSPGDQGTDTQYF.

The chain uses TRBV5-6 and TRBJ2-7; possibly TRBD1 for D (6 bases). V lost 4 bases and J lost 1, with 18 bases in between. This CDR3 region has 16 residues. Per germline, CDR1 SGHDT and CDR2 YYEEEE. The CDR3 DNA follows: TGTGCCAGCAGCGCCGCCGCGGACAGCCCTTCCTACGAGCAGTACTTC. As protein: CASSAAADSPSYEQYF.

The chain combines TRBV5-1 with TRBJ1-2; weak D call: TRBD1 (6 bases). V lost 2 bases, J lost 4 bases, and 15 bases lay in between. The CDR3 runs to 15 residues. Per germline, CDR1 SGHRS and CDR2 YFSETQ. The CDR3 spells CASSFIRDMGYGYTF. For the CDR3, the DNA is TGCGCCAGCAGCTTCATTAGGGACATGGGCTATGGCTACACCTTC.

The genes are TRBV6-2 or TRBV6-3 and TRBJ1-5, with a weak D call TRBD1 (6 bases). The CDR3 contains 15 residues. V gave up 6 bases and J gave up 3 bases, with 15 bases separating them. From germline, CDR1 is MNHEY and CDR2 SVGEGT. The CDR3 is CASSSPGQVNQPQHF. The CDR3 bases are TGTGCCAGCAGCAGTCCGGGACAAGTCAATCAGCCCCAGCATTTT.

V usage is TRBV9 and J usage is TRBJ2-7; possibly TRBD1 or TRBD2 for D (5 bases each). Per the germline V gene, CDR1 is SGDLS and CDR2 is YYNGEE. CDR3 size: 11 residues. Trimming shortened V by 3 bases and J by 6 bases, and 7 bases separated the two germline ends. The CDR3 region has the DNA TGTGCCAGCAGCGAGGGACCCGAGCAGTACTTC. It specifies CASSEGPEQYF. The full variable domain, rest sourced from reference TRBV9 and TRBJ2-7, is DSGVTQTPKHLITATGQRVTLRCSPRSGDLSVYWYQQSLDQGLQFLIQYYNGEERAKGNILERFSAQQFPDLHSELNLSSLELGDSALYFCASSEGPEQYFGPGTRLTVT.

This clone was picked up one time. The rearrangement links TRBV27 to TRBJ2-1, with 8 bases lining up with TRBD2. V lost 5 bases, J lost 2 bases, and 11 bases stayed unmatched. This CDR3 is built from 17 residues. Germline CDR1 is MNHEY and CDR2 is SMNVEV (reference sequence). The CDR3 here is CASSPLAGGGPYNEQFF. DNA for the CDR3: TGTGCCAGCAGTCCACTCGCTGGCGGGGGGCCCTACAATGAGCAGTTCTTC.

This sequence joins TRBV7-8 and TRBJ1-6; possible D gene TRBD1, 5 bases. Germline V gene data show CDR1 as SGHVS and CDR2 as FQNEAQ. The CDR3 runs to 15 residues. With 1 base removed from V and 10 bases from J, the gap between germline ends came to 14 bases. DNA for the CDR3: TGTGCCAGCAGCTTAGGTTTCCCGGGGGACTCACCCCTCCACTTT. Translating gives CASSLGFPGDSPLHF.

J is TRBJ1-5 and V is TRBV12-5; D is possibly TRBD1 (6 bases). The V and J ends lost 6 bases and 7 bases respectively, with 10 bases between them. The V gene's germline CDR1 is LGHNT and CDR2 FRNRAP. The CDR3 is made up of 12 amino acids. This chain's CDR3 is CASGSGVQPQHF. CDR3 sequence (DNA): TGTGCTAGTGGATCAGGGGTCCAGCCCCAGCATTTT.

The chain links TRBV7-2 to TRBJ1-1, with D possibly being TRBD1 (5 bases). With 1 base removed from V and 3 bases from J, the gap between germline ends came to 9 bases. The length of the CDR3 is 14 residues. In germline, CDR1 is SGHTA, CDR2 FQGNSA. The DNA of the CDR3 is TGTGCCAGCAGCTTAGAGCAGGGATACACTGAAGCTTTCTTT. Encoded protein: CASSLEQGYTEAFF.

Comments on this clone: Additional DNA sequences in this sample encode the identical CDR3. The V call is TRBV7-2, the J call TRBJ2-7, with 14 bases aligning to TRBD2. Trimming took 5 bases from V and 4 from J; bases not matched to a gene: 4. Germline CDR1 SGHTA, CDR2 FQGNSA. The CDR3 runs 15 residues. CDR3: CASSPRTSGGYEQYF. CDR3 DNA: TGTGCCAGCAGCCCAAGGACTAGCGGGGGGTACGAGCAGTACTTC.

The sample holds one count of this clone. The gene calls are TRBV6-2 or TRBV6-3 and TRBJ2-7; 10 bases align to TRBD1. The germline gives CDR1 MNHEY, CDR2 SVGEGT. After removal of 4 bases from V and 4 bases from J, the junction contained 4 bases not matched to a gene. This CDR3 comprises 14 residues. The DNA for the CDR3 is TGTGCCAGCAGTTCCCGACAGGGGGCTTACGAGCAGTACTTC. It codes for CASSSRQGAYEQYF.

DNA for the CDR3: TGTGCCAGTTCGGGACAGGCGGGCCGACTTTACGAGCAGTACTTC. It translates to CASSGQAGRLYEQYF. This chain connects TRBV19 to TRBJ2-7; 8 bases align to TRBD1. V lost 8 bases to trimming and J lost 4 bases; unmatched junction nucleotides: 13. This CDR3 contains 15 residues. CDR1 and CDR2 (germline): LNHDA, SQIVND (reference sequence).

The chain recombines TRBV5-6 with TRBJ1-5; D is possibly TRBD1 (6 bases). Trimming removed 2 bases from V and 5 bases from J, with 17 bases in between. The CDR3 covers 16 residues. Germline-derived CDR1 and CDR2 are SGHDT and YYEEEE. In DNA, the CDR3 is TGTGCCAGCAGCTTATACAGGGTGGGGATCGATCAGCCCCAGCATTTT. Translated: CASSLYRVGIDQPQHF.

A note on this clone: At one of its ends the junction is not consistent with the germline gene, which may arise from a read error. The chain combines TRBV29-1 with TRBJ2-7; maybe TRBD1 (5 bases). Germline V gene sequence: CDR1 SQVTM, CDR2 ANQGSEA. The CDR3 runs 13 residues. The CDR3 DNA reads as TGCAGCGTTGAAGATCGAAACACTGGACACCAGGACTTC. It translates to CSVEDRNTGHQDF.

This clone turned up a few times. The CDR3 nucleotides are TGTGCTAGTGGGGAGGGAGATCCCGGGCATTTT. Translation gives CASGEGDPGHF. The chain carries TRBV12-5 and TRBJ1-5; D not resolved. Germline CDR1 reads LGHNT; CDR2 reads FRNRAP. The length of the CDR3 is 11 residues. Trimming left V 6 bases short and J 15 bases short, with 15 bases between.

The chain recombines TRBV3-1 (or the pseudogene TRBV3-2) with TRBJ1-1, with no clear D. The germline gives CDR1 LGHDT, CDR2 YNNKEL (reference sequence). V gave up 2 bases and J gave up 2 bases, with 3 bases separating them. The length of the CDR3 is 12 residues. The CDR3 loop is CASSQSNTEAFF. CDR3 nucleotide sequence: TGTGCCAGCAGCCAATCCAACACTGAAGCTTTCTTT.

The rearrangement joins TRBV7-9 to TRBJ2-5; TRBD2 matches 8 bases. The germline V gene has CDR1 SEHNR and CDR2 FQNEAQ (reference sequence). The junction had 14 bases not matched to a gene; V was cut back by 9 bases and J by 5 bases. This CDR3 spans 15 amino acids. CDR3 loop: CASQRYPAGVETQYF. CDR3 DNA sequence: TGTGCCAGTCAAAGGTACCCAGCGGGGGTGGAGACCCAGTACTTC.

DNA for the CDR3: TGTGCCAGCAGTTCGGGACAGAGCTCCTACGAGCAGTACTTC. Encoded protein: CASSSGQSSYEQYF. V gene TRBV6-2 or TRBV6-3 combines with J gene TRBJ2-7; 7 positions agree with TRBD1. Germline V gene data show CDR1 as MNHEY and CDR2 as SVGEGT. The V and J ends lost 4 bases and 0 bases, in that order; junction bases with no gene match: 3. The CDR3 is 14 amino acids.

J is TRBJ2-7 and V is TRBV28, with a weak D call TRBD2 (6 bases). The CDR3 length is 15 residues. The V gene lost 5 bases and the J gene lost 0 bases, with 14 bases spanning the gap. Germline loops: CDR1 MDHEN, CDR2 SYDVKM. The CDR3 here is CASSGRGTSSYEQYF. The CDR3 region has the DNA TGTGCCAGCAGTGGGCGGGGTACCAGCTCCTACGAGCAGTACTTC.

CDR3 sequence: CASSYKGATNEKLFF. The CDR3 DNA sequence: TGTGCCAGCAGCTACAAAGGGGCTACCAATGAAAAACTGTTTTTT. The chain joins TRBV11-2 to TRBJ1-4, with D maybe TRBD1 (5 bases). Looked up from germline, CDR1 is SGHAT and CDR2 is FQNNGV. Trimming pared 4 bases from V and 5 bases from J, leaving 14 bases between. The CDR3 sequence is 15 residues long.

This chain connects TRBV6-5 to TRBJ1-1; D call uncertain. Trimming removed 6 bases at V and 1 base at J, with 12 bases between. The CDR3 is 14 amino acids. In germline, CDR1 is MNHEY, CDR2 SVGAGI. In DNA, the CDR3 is TGTGCCAGCAGGTCTCGTTTTAAGAACACTGAAGCTTTCTTT. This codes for CASRSRFKNTEAFF.

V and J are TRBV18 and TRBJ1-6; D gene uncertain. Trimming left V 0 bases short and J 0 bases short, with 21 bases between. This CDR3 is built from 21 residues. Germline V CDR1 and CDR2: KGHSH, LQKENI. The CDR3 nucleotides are TGTGCCAGCTCACCACCAATGGGAGAACAGCCCGAGAGCTCCTATAATTCACCCCTCCACTTT. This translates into CASSPPMGEQPESSYNSPLHF.

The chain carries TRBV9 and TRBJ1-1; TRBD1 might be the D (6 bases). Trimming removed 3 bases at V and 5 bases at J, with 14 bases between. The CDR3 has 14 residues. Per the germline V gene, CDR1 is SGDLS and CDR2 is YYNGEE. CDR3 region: CASSAQQGLTEAFF. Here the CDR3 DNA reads TGTGCCAGCAGCGCCCAACAGGGCCTAACTGAAGCTTTCTTT.

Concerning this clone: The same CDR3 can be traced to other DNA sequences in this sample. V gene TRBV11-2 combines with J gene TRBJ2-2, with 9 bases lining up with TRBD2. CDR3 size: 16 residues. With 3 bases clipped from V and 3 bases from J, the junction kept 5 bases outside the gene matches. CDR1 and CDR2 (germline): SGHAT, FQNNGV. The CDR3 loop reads CASSLGTSLDTGELFF. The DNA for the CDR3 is TGTGCCAGCAGCTTGGGGACTAGCCTAGACACCGGGGAGCTGTTTTTT.

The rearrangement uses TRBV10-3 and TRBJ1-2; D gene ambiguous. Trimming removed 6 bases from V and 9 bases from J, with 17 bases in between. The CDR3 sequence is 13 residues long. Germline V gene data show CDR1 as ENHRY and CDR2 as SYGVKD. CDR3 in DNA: TGTGCCATCAGACGGGAGAAAAAGCTACGCTACACCTTC. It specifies CAIRREKKLRYTF.

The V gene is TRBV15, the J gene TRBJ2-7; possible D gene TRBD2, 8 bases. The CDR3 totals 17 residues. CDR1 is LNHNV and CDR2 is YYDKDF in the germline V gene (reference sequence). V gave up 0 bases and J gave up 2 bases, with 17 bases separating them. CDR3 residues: CATSRDGVAGTAYEQYF. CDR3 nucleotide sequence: TGTGCCACCAGCAGAGATGGGGTAGCGGGGACAGCCTACGAGCAGTACTTC.

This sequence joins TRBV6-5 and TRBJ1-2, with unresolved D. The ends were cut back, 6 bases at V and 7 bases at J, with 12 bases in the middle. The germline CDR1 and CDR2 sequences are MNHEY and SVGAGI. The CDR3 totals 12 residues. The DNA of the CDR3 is TGTGCCAGCAGCCTTACGACGGGTGGCTACACCTTC. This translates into CASSLTTGGYTF.